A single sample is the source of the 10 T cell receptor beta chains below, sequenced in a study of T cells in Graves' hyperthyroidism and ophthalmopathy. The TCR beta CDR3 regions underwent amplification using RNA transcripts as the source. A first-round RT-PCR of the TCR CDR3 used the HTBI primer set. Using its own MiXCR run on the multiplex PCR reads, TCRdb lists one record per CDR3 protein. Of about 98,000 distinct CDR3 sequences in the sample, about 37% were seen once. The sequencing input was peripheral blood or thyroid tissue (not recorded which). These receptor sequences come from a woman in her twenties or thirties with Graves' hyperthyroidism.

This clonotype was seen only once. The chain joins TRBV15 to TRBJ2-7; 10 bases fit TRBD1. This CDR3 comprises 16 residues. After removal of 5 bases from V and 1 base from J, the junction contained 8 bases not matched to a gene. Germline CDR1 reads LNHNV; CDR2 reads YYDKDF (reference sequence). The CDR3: CATSGGTGARSYEQYF. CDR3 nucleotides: TGTGCCACCAGCGGCGGGACAGGGGCTAGGTCCTACGAGCAGTACTTC.

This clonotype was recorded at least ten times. The chain's CDR3 is CSAFRTRSLGANVLTF. CDR3 in DNA: TGCAGTGCTTTCCGGACTAGGTCTCTTGGGGCCAACGTCCTGACTTTC. The rearrangement uses TRBV20-1 and TRBJ2-6, with 7 bases identical to TRBD2. This CDR3 comprises 16 residues. V dropped 5 bases and J dropped 3; count of bases not matched to a gene: 10. Germline-derived CDR1 and CDR2 are DFQATT and SNEGSKA (reference sequence).

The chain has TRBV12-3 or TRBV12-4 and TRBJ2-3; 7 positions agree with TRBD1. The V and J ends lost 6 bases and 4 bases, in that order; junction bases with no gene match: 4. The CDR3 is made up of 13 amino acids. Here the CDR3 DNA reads TGTGCCAGCAGGGTTGGGACAGCAGATACGCAGTATTTT. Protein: CASRVGTADTQYF.

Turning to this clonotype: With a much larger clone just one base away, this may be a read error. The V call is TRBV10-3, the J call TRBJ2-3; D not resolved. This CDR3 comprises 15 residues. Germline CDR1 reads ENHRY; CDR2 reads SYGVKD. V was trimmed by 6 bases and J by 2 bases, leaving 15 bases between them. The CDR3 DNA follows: TGTGCCATCAGCCCGGACGGAGTCTCCACAGATACGCAGTATTTT. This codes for CAISPDGVSTDTQYF.

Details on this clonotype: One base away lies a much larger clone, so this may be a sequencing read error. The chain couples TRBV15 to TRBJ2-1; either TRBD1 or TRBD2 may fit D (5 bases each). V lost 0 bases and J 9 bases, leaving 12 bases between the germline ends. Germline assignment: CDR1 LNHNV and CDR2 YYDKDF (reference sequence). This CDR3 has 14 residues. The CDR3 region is CATSRDYGTPEQFF. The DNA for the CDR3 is TGTGCCACCAGCAGAGATTACGGGACCCCTGAGCAGTTCTTC.

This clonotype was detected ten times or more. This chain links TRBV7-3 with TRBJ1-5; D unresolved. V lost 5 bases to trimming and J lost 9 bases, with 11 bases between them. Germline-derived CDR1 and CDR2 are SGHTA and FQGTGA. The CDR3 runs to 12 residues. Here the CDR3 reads CASSPPGGPQHF. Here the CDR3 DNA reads TGTGCCAGCAGCCCCCCCGGCGGGCCCCAGCATTTT.

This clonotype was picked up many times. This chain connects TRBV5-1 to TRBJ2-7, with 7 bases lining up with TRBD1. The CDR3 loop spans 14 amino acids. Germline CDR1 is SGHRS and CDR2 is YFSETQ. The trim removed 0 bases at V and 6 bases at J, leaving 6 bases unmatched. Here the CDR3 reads CASSLGPPGGEQYF. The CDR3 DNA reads TGCGCCAGCAGCTTGGGACCCCCAGGGGGCGAGCAGTACTTC.

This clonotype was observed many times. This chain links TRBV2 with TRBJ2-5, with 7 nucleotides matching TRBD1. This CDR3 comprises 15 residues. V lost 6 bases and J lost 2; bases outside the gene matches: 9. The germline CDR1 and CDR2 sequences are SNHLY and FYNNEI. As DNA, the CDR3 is TGTGCCAGCAGCCAAAACCGGGACAGTCAAGAGACCCAGTACTTC. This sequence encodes CASSQNRDSQETQYF.

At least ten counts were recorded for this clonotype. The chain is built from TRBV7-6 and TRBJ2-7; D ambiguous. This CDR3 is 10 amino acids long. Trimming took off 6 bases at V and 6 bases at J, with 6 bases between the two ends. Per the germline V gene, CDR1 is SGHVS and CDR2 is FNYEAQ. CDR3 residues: CASSGIEQYF. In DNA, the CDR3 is TGTGCCAGCAGTGGCATCGAGCAGTACTTC.

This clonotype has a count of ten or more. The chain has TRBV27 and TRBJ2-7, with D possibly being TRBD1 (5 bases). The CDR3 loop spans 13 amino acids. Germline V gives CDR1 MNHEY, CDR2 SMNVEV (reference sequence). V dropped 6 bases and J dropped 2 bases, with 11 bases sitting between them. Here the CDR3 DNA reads TGTGCCAGCAGCCGGACAAGGGCCTACGAGCAGTACTTC. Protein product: CASSRTRAYEQYF.